This TCR beta chain appears in the sequencing data of a study of cytomegalovirus exposure and HLA in healthy donors. Concerning this clone itself: The antigen remains unidentified.

CDR1 SNHLY and CDR2 FYNNEI come from the germline V gene. With V trimmed by 4 bases and J by 2 bases, 3 bases remained unmatched. CDR3 size: 15 residues. In the PCR, 60 Vbeta and 13 Jbeta primers were used. In the original processing: A follow-up analysis tallied about 80 million unique TCR beta chains, approximately 11 million shared. The repertoire was sequenced with immunoSEQ multiplex PCR; TCRdb's copy has only in-frame clones and lacks some. That table supplies the V and J calls and clone size; D and trimming were determined from the DNA. The sample shows roughly 140,000 clones, about 75% of them seen only once. Study outcomes and limitations: Further analysis was carried out later, and it showed several of the most significant clusters appearing linked to common viral pathogens.

The chain is built from TRBV2 and TRBJ2-1; 9 nucleotides line up with TRBD2. The TCR comes from a man aged 55 to 70 in good health and CMV-seronegative. The sequenced sample consisted of PBMCs. CDR3 in amino acids: CASSVAGDTYNEQFF. For the CDR3, the DNA is TGTGCCAGCAGTGTAGCGGGAGACACCTACAATGAGCAGTTCTTC.